The 12 T cell receptor beta chains reported below all come from one sample, sequenced in a study of blood T cells in healthy people across ages. A sample-barcoded 5' primer and a J-beta primer mix were used in a second PCR of about 6 to 12 cycles. TCRdb processed the 5' RACE reads anew with MiXCR; each CDR3 protein has one entry. Altogether around 940,000 distinct CDR3 sequences are present, roughly 51% being singletons, with the ten largest covering roughly 23%. Sequencing was done on a sample of blood. The receptors shown here come from a woman aged 55-75 years in good health.

The chain couples TRBV7-6 to TRBJ2-2; a weak D match, TRBD2 (5 bases). CDR3 length equals 16 residues. The germline V gene encodes CDR1 SGHVS and CDR2 FNYEAQ. V shed 5 bases and J shed 0 bases, with 13 bases lying between them. This chain's CDR3 is CASSLAGGTNTGELFF. CDR3 nucleotides: TGTGCCAGCAGCCTGGCGGGCGGTACGAACACCGGGGAGCTGTTTTTT.

CDR3 bases: TGCAGCGTGAGATCGACAGGGGCCTCCTACAATGAGCAGTTCTTC. Translated, it gives CSVRSTGASYNEQFF. The chain couples TRBV29-1 to TRBJ2-1, with 8 bases that match TRBD1. V lost 6 bases to trimming and J lost 0 bases; unmatched junction nucleotides: 7. CDR1 and CDR2 from the germline V gene are SQVTM and ANQGSEA. This CDR3 region has 15 residues.

This clonotype came up a few times. The chain joins TRBV20-1 to TRBJ2-1; no firm D call. Germline V lookup: CDR1 DFQATT, CDR2 SNEGSKA (reference sequence). The CDR3 is 14 residues long. V was trimmed by 3 bases and J by 4 bases, leaving 13 bases between them. In nucleotides, the CDR3 is TGCAGTGCTAGCTACGGACCCGAATACAATGAGCAGTTCTTC. Translating it yields CSASYGPEYNEQFF.

The chain has TRBV6-2 or TRBV6-3 and TRBJ2-4; possibly TRBD2 for D (7 bases). V was clipped by 7 bases and J by 11 bases, with 12 bases between them. Germline V lookup: CDR1 MNHEY, CDR2 SVGEGT. This CDR3 spans 11 amino acids. DNA for the CDR3: TGTGCCAGCAAGGGGGGGGGCGTTCAGTACTTC. Translation gives CASKGGGVQYF.

Points on this clonotype: The junction shows a germline mismatch at one end, possibly a read error. The CDR3 protein is CASSLRSGAYNEQFF. Written as DNA, the CDR3 is TGTGCCAGTAGCTTAAGGAGCGGAGCGTACAATGAGCAGTTCTTC. This chain links TRBV7-9 with TRBJ2-1, with D possibly TRBD2 on 5 matching bases. The germline V gene has CDR1 SEHNR and CDR2 FQNEAQ (reference sequence). This CDR3 is built from 15 residues.

The rearrangement joins TRBV28 to TRBJ2-5; 8 nucleotides line up with TRBD2. Germline V gene data show CDR1 as MDHEN and CDR2 as SYDVKM. This CDR3 has 14 amino acids. The V gene end was trimmed by 2 bases and the J gene end by 11 bases; junction bases not matched to a gene: 10. CDR3 region: CASSLSGSKRQQYF. In nucleotides, the CDR3 is TGTGCCAGCAGTTTAAGCGGGAGTAAACGCCAGCAGTACTTC.

In regard to this clonotype: Germline is not matched at one junction end, which may reflect a read error. The CDR3, as DNA: TGTGCCAGCAGTCCAAGGTCCTATGGGACCCGGTACTTC. This encodes CASSPRSYGTRYF. This chain uses TRBV28 with TRBJ2-5, with D tentatively TRBD1 or TRBD2 (5 bases each). The CDR3 consists of 13 residues. Germline V lookup: CDR1 MDHEN, CDR2 SYDVKM.

The table lists this clonotype with a count of one. The genes are TRBV4-1 and TRBJ1-6; 7 positions match TRBD1. CDR3 length equals 16 residues. Germline CDR1 and CDR2: MGHRA and YSYEKL. V was clipped by 3 bases and J by 4 bases; unmatched bases: 6. The CDR3 DNA reads as TGCGCCAGCAGCCAGGGGGACAGACGTTATAATTCACCCCTCCACTTT. Encoded protein: CASSQGDRRYNSPLHF.

This chain joins TRBV7-8 and TRBJ2-1; D remains unclear. Germline CDR1 and CDR2: SGHVS and FQNEAQ. Trimming took off 5 bases at V and 6 bases at J, with 14 bases between the two ends. This CDR3 comprises 14 residues. CDR3 loop: CASSPGLKGNEQFF. The CDR3 DNA is TGTGCCAGCAGCCCTGGTCTAAAGGGCAATGAGCAGTTCTTC.

The rearrangement links TRBV29-1 to TRBJ2-2; possible D gene TRBD2, 5 bases. Germline lookup yields CDR1 SQVTM and CDR2 ANQGSEA. The CDR3 has 12 amino acids. V was trimmed by 6 bases and J by 4 bases, leaving 9 bases between them. Written as DNA, the CDR3 is TGCAGCGTCCCGGGGTTCACCGGGGAGCTGTTTTTT. Protein sequence: CSVPGFTGELFF.

V is TRBV28 and J is TRBJ1-5; 8 bases agree with TRBD1. Germline V lookup: CDR1 MDHEN, CDR2 SYDVKM. The CDR3 runs 16 residues. With 8 bases clipped from V and 1 base from J, the junction kept 10 bases outside the gene matches. The CDR3 nucleotides read TGTGCCAGCGTCACCCCAGGGGGCCGCAGCAATCAGCCCCAGCATTTT. This sequence encodes CASVTPGGRSNQPQHF.

The genes are TRBV7-6 and TRBJ2-1; 16 nucleotides agree with TRBD2. V lost 5 bases, J lost 10 bases, and 8 bases stayed unmatched. Germline V gene sequence: CDR1 SGHVS, CDR2 FNYEAQ. The CDR3 runs to 16 residues. CDR3 DNA sequence: TGTGCCAGCAGCATAAGGGAGGGACTAGCGGGAGGGGAGCAGTTCTTC. Translated, it gives CASSIREGLAGGEQFF.